The text below deals with one T cell receptor (beta chain). The specificity of this receptor is unknown. Nothing much larger sits one base from this clone, and base qualities are not available. The cysteine opens and the phenylalanine closes a CDR3 of 15 amino acids. Solely the CDR3 DNA is kept, with 45 bases framed from the first base. CDR1 and CDR2 are drawn from the germline V gene: LGHNA, YNFKEQ. V is pruned by 3 bases and J by 7 bases, leaving 6 bases of the junction without a gene match. The sample belongs to a study of OX40 agonist ivuxolimab in advanced cancers. About the full investigation: Ivuxolimab was a fully human IgG2 agonistic monoclonal antibody targeting the costimulatory receptor OX40 (CD134). Intravenous ivuxolimab was administered to patients every 2 weeks at six dose levels: 0.01, 0.1, 0.3, 1.5, 3 and 10 mg/kg. Among the 52 dose-escalation patients, 19 had hepatocellular carcinoma, 15 or so melanoma, 9 renal cell carcinoma and 9 head and neck cancer. In the dose-escalation cohort, 65% to 90% of patients were male, and the mean age was about 55 years, with a range of 23 to 79. Patients were allowed to have had prior anti-PD-1, anti-PD-L1 or anti-CTLA-4 therapy, and approximately 40% of the dose-escalation patients had previously received checkpoint inhibitors. Three dose-escalation patients achieved partial responses, one with hepatocellular carcinoma and two with cutaneous melanoma. The purpose of peripheral TCRbeta sequencing was to test whether ivuxolimab changed TCR sequence diversity and led to clonal T-cell expansion. The paper reports the monotherapy dose-escalation portion (N of about 50 patients) of the phase I ivuxolimab trial.

Summary of the overall study and its limitations: Clonal expansion of both CD4+ and CD8+ blood T cells was observed from baseline to week 6 at doses 0.1 to 3.0 mg/kg. After ivuxolimab, more expanded clones were found on average in CD8+ T cells than in CD4+ T cells. Partial responders in the 0.1-3.0 mg/kg groups had among the lowest normalized peripheral clonal expansion, especially among CD8+ T cells. The antigen specificity of the peripheral T cells that underwent clonal expansion was not determined. Low levels of normalized T-cell clonal expansion were also seen in some patients who did not respond.

The trial excluded patients who had a history of autoimmune disease or who were on systemic immunosuppression. In every dose cohort, peripheral blood was drawn for TCR sequencing at baseline, cycle 4 day 1, and cycle 7 day 1. Samples came from an open-label, multicenter, first-in-human phase I dose-escalation trial of ivuxolimab. Adults with locally advanced or metastatic melanoma, renal cell, hepatocellular, or head and neck squamous cell carcinoma were enrolled in the trial. Before TCR sequencing, CD4+ T cells and CD8+ T cells were sorted from peripheral blood as separate populations. Genomic DNA was extracted from sorted cells for sequencing of the TCRbeta CDR3 region. TCRbeta CDR3 regions were sequenced using the immunoSEQ Assay. TCRdb retrieved this table from immuneACCESS and kept in-frame rearrangements only. Not all clones are present; in checked studies, unresolved V genes account for under half, and no reason is known for the remainder. The sample contains about 82,000 clones, about 91% of them found a single time. The leading ten clones occupy about 0.72% of the sample.

The rearrangement joined TRBV4-2 to TRBJ1-4; 9 bases in between match TRBD1. This sample comprised CD4+ or CD8+ T cells sorted from blood, obtained in a trial of the OX40 agonist ivuxolimab. The clonotype originates from an adult with an advanced solid tumor such as melanoma, head and neck, liver or kidney cancer. The CDR3 region: CASSQAGTGSEKLFF. The nucleotide sequence is TGTGCCAGCAGCCAGGCCGGGACAGGGTCTGAAAAACTGTTTTTT.